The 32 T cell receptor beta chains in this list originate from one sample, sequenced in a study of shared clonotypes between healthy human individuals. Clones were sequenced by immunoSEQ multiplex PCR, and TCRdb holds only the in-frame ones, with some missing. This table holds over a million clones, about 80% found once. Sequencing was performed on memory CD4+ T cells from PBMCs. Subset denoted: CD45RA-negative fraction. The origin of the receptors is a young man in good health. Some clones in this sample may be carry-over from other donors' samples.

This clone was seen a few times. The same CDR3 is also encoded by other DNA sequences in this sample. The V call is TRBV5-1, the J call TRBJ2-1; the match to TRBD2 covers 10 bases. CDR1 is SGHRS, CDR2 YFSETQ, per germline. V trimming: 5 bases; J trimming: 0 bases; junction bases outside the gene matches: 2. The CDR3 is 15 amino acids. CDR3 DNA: TGCGCCAGCAGTTCTAGCGGGAGCTCCTACAATGAGCAGTTCTTC. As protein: CASSSSGSSYNEQFF.

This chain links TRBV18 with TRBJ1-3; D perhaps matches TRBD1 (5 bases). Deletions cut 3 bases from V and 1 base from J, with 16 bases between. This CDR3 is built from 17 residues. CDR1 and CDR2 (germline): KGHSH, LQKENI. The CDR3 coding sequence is TGTGCCAGCTCACCGCGAGGGGAGAGGAATTCTGGAAACACCATATATTTT. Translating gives CASSPRGERNSGNTIYF. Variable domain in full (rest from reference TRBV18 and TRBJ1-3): NAGVMQNPRHLVRRRGQEARLRCSPMKGHSHVYWYRQLPEEGLKFMVYLQKENIIDESGMPKERFSAEFPKEGPSILRIQQVVRGDSAAYFCASSPRGERNSGNTIYFGEGSWLTVV.

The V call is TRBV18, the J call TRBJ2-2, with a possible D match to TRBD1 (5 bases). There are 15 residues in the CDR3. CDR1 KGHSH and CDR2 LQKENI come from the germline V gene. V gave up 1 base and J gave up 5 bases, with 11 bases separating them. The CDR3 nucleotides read TGTGCCAGCTCACCACTCCAGGGCAAAACCGGGGAGCTGTTTTTT. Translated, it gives CASSPLQGKTGELFF.

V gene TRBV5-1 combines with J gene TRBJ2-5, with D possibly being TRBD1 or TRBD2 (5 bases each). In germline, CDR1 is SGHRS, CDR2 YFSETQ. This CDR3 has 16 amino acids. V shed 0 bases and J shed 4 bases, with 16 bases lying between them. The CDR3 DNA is TGCGCCAGCAGCTTGGCCAGAGGGGTCGATGGAGAGACCCAGTACTTC. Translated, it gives CASSLARGVDGETQYF.

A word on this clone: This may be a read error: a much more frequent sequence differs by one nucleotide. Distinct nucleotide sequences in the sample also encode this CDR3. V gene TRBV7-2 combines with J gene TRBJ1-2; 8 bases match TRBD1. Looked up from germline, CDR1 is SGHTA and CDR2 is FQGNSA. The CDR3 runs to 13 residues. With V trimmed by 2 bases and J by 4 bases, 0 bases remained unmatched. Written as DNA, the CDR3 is TGTGCCAGCAGCTTAACAGGGGGCTATGGCTACACCTTC. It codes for CASSLTGGYGYTF.

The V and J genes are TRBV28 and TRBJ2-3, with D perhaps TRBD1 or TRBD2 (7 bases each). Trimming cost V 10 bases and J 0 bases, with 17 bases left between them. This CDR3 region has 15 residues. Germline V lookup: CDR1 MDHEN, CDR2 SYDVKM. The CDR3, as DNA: TGTGCCACCTCACGACAGGGAGGGAGCACAGATACGCAGTATTTT. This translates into CATSRQGGSTDTQYF.

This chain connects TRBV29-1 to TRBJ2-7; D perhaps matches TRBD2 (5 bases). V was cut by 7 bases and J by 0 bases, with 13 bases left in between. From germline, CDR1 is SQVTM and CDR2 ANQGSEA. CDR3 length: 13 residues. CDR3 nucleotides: TGCAGCGCACAGCGGTCAAGCTCCTACGAGCAGTACTTC. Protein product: CSAQRSSSYEQYF.

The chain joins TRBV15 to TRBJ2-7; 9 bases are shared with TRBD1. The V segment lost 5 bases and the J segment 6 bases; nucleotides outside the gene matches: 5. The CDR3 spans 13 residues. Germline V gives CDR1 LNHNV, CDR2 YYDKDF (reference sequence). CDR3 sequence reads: CATSPGQGGEQYF. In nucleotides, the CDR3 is TGTGCCACCAGCCCGGGACAGGGTGGCGAGCAGTACTTC.

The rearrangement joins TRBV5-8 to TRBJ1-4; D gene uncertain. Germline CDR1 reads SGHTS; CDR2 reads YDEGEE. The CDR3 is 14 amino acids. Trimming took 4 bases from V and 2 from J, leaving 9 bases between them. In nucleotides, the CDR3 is TGTGCCAGCAGCCCGGTCGTCACTAATGAAAAACTGTTTTTT. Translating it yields CASSPVVTNEKLFF.

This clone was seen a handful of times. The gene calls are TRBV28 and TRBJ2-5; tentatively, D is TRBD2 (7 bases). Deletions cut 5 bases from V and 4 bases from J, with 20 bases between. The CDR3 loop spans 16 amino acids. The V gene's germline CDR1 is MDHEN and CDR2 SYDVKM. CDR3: CASSTLQGGVRETQYF. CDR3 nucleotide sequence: TGTGCCAGCAGTACCTTACAGGGAGGGGTCCGAGAGACCCAGTACTTC.

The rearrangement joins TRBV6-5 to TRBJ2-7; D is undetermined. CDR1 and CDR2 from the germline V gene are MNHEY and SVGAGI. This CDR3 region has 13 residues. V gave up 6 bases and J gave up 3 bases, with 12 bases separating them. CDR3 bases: TGTGCCAGCAGGTCTTCGTGGGGCTACGAGCAGTACTTC. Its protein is CASRSSWGYEQYF.

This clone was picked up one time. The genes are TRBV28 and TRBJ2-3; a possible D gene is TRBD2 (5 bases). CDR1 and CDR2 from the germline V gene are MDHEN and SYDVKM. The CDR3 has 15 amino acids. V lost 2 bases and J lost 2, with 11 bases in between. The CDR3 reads CASSLISGITDTQYF. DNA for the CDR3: TGTGCCAGCAGTTTAATCTCCGGGATCACAGATACGCAGTATTTT.

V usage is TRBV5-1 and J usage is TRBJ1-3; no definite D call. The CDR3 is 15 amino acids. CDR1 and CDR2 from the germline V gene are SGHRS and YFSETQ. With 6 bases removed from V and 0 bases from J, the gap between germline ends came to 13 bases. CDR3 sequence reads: CASKSGANSGNTIYF. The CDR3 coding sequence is TGCGCCAGCAAATCCGGCGCCAACTCTGGAAACACCATATATTTT.

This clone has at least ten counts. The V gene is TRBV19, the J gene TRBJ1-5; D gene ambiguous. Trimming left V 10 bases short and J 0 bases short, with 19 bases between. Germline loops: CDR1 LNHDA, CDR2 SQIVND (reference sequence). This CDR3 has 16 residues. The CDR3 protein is CATQPWGGNSNQPQHF. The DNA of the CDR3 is TGTGCCACCCAACCCTGGGGAGGGAATAGCAATCAGCCCCAGCATTTT.

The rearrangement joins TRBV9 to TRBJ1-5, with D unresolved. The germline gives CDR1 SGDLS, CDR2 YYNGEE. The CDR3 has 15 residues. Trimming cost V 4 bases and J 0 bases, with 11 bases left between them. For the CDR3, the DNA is TGTGCCAGCAGCCCGCGGACGGATAGCAATCAGCCCCAGCATTTT. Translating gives CASSPRTDSNQPQHF.

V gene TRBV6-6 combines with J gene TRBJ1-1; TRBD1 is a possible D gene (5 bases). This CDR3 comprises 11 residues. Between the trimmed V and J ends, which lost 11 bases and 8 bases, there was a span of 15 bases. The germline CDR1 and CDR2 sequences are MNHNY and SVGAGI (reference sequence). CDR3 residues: CAWKLEGEAFF. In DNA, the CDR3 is TGTGCCTGGAAACTCGAGGGGGAAGCTTTCTTT.

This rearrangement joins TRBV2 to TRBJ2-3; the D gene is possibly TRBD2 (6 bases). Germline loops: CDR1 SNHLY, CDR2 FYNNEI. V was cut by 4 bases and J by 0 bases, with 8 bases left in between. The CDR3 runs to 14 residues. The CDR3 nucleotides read TGTGCCAGCAGTGGGGGGGTAAGCACAGATACGCAGTATTTT. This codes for CASSGGVSTDTQYF. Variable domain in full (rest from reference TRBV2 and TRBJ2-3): EPEVTQTPSHQVTQMGQEVILRCVPISNHLYFYWYRQILGQKVEFLVSFYNNEISEKSEIFDDQFSVERPDGSNFTLKIRSTKLEDSAMYFCASSGGVSTDTQYFGPGTRLTVL.

Here the CDR3 DNA reads TGTGCCAGCTCACCGACACCCCAACCTGAAGCTTTCTTT. It is translated as CASSPTPQPEAFF. The genes are TRBV18 and TRBJ1-1; no reliable D call. The germline gives CDR1 KGHSH, CDR2 LQKENI. Trimming took off 3 bases at V and 6 bases at J, with 11 bases between the two ends. The CDR3 length is 13 residues.

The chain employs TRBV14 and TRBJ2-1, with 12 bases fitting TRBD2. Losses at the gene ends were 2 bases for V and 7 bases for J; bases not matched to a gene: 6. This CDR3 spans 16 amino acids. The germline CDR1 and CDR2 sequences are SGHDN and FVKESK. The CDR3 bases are TGTGCCAGCAGCCAAACTAGCGGGAGGCCACGGAATGAGCAGTTCTTC. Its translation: CASSQTSGRPRNEQFF.

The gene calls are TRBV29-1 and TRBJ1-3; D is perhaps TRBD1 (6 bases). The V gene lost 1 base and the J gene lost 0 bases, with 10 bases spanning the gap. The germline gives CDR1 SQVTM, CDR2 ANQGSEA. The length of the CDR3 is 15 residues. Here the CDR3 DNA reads TGCAGCGTTGAAGTTTGGACAGCCTCTGGAAACACCATATATTTT. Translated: CSVEVWTASGNTIYF.

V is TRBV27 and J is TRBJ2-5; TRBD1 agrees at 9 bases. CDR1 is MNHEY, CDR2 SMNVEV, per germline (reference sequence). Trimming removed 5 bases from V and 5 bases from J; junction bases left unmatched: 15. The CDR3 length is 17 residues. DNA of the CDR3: TGTGCCAGCAGTACGGACAGGGGAGGGGTACAAGTCGAGACCCAGTACTTC. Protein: CASSTDRGGVQVETQYF.

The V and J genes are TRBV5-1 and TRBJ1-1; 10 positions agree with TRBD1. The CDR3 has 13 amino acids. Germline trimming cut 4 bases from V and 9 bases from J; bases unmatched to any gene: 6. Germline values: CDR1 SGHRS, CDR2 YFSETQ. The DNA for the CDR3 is TGCGCCAGCAGCCGGGACAGGGGATCGCAAGCTTTCTTT. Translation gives CASSRDRGSQAFF.

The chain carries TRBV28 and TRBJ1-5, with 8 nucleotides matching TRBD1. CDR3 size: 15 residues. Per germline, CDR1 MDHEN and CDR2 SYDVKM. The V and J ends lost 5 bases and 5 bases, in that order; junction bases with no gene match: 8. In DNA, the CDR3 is TGTGCCAGCAGTCCGGACAGGGTCCCGGATCAGCCCCAGCATTTT. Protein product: CASSPDRVPDQPQHF.

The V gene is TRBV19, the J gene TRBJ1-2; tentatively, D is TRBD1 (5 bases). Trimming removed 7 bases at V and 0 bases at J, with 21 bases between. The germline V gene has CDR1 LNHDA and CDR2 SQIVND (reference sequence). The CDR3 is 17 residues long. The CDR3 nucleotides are TGTGCCAGTACAGTTACGAGACAGTCAAAATCTAACTATGGCTACACCTTC. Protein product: CASTVTRQSKSNYGYTF.

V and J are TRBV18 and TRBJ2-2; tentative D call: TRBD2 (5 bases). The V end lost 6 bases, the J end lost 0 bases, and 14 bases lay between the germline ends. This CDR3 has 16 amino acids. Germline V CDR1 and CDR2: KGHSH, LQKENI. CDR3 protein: CASSLVTGTNTGELFF. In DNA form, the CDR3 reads TGTGCCAGCTCTCTCGTAACGGGGACGAACACCGGGGAGCTGTTTTTT.

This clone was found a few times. CDR3 sequence (DNA): TGTGCCAGCAGCTTAGGGACACTCTTGAAGGGCGGCTACACCTTC. It is translated as CASSLGTLLKGGYTF. This chain joins TRBV7-8 and TRBJ1-2; D is perhaps TRBD1 (5 bases). The V end lost 1 base, the J end lost 8 bases, and 17 bases lay between the germline ends. CDR3 length equals 15 residues. Germline assignment: CDR1 SGHVS and CDR2 FQNEAQ.

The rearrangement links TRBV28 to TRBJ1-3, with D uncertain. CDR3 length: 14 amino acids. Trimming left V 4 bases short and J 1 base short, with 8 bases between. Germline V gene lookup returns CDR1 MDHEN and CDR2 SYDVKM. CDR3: CASSSPGSGNTIYF. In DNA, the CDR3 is TGTGCCAGCAGTTCCCCGGGTTCTGGAAACACCATATATTTT.

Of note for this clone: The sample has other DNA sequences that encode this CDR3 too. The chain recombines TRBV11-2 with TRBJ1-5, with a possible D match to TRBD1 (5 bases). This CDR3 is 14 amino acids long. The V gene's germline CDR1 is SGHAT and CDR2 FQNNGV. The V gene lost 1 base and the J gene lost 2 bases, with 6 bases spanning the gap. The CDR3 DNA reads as TGTGCCAGCAGCTTAGTGGGGGGCAATCAGCCCCAGCATTTT. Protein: CASSLVGGNQPQHF.

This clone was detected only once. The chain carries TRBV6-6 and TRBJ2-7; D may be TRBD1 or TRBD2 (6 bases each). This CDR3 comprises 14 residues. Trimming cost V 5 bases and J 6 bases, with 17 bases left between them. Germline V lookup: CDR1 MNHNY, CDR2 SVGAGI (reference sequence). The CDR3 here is CASSGRGTGGEQYF. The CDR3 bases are TGTGCCAGCAGTGGCAGGGGTACCGGGGGCGAGCAGTACTTC.

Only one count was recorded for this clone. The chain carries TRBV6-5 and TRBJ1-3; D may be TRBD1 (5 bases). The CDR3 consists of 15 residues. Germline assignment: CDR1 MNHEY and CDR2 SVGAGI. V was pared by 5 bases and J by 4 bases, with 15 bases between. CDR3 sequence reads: CASSLRQGAGNTIYF. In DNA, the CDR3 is TGTGCCAGCAGTCTGAGGCAGGGTGCGGGAAACACCATATATTTT.

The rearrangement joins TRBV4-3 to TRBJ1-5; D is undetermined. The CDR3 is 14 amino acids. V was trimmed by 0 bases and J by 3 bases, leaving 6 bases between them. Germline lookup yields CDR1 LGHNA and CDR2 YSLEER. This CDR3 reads CASSQDRLNQPQHF. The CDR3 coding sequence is TGCGCCAGCAGCCAAGATCGGCTCAATCAGCCCCAGCATTTT.

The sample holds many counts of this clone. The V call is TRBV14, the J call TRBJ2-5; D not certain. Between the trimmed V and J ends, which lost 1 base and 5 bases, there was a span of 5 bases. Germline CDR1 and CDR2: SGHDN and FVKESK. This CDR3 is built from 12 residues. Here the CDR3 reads CASSQGLETQYF. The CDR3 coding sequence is TGTGCCAGCAGCCAAGGTTTGGAGACCCAGTACTTC. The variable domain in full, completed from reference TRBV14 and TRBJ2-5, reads EAGVTQFPSHSVIEKGQTVTLRCDPISGHDNLYWYRRVMGKEIKFLLHFVKESKQDESGMPNNRFLAERTGGTYSTLKVQPAELEDSGVYFCASSQGLETQYFGPGTRLLVL.